The 23 T cell receptor beta chains below come from one sample, sequenced in a study of T cell responses to AZD1222 COVID-19 vaccine. Assay: immunoSEQ multiplex PCR; the TCRdb copy retains only in-frame clones and omits some. The sample holds around 140,000 clones, roughly 90% seen once. The sample consisted of peripheral blood, taken on day 0 of AZD1222 vaccination. These receptors originate from an adult in good health.

The chain carries TRBV28 and TRBJ1-6; D is ambiguous. Germline V gene data show CDR1 as MDHEN and CDR2 as SYDVKM. Trimming took off 7 bases at V and 14 bases at J, with 12 bases between the two ends. The CDR3 has 11 residues. CDR3 nucleotides: TGTGCCAGCACTGGACGGACTGCCCTCCACTTT. This gives the protein CASTGRTALHF.

This sequence joins TRBV15 and TRBJ1-4; 9 nucleotides agree with TRBD1. The CDR3 has 16 amino acids. CDR1 is LNHNV, CDR2 YYDKDF, per germline (reference sequence). Unmatched junction bases numbered 4, after V lost 0 bases and J lost 5 bases. The CDR3 DNA sequence: TGTGCCACCAGCAGAGATACTGGGACAGGGAATGAAAAACTGTTTTTT. Its translation is CATSRDTGTGNEKLFF.

The rearrangement joins TRBV10-1 to TRBJ2-7; D gene unclear. V was cut by 3 bases and J by 2 bases, with 8 bases left in between. From germline, CDR1 is WNHNN and CDR2 SYGVQD (reference sequence). This CDR3 spans 13 amino acids. CDR3 nucleotide sequence: TGCGCCAGCAGTGAAACCAGGCCCTACGAGCAGTACTTC. This codes for CASSETRPYEQYF.

The chain joins TRBV24-1 to TRBJ1-4; TRBD1 matches 9 bases. There are 15 residues in the CDR3. In germline, CDR1 is KGHDR, CDR2 SFDVKD. Losses at the gene ends were 4 bases for V and 2 bases for J; bases not matched to a gene: 1. For the CDR3, the DNA is TGTGCCACCAGTGAAGGACAGGGGACTAATGAAAAACTGTTTTTT. This gives the protein CATSEGQGTNEKLFF.

The CDR3 loop reads CASSPEGGQDEQFF. In nucleotides, the CDR3 is TGTGCCAGCAGTCCGGAGGGGGGGCAGGATGAGCAGTTCTTC. V and J are TRBV2 and TRBJ2-1, with D possibly matching TRBD2 (7 bases). CDR3 length equals 14 residues. Germline V gene sequence: CDR1 SNHLY, CDR2 FYNNEI. V was shortened by 5 bases and J by 8 bases, with 16 bases between the two germline ends.

The chain is built from TRBV7-2 and TRBJ2-5; a weak D match, TRBD2 (6 bases). The germline gives CDR1 SGHTA, CDR2 FQGNSA. The germline V and J ends were trimmed by 4 bases and 2 bases, with 11 bases remaining between them. CDR3 length equals 14 residues. CDR3 in DNA: TGTGCCAGCAGCTCAGGTAGCGGTCAAGAGACCCAGTACTTC. It is translated as CASSSGSGQETQYF.

This chain joins TRBV28 and TRBJ1-2; TRBD1 might be the D (5 bases). Germline-derived CDR1 and CDR2 are MDHEN and SYDVKM. The CDR3 covers 13 residues. V was pared by 5 bases and J by 3 bases, with 10 bases between. The CDR3 loop reads CASSGGSDYGYTF. CDR3 nucleotide sequence: TGTGCCAGCAGTGGGGGTTCTGACTATGGCTACACCTTC.

The chain links TRBV7-2 to TRBJ2-7; 9 bases match TRBD2. Germline values: CDR1 SGHTA, CDR2 FQGNSA. This CDR3 region has 16 residues. V trimming: 0 bases; J trimming: 4 bases; junction bases outside the gene matches: 7. As DNA, the CDR3 is TGTGCCAGCAGCTTAGCCCGGGCTAGCGGGGCTTACGAGCAGTACTTC. Amino acid sequence: CASSLARASGAYEQYF.

CDR3 loop: CATSRTGWGQPQHF. The DNA of the CDR3 is TGTGCCACCAGCAGAACAGGGTGGGGTCAGCCCCAGCATTTT. The chain couples TRBV15 to TRBJ1-5; D may be TRBD1 (6 bases). The germline V gene encodes CDR1 LNHNV and CDR2 YYDKDF (reference sequence). V dropped 2 bases and J dropped 6 bases, with 11 bases sitting between them. CDR3 length: 14 amino acids.

The chain uses TRBV4-2 and TRBJ1-2; TRBD1 agrees at 11 bases. The CDR3 totals 15 residues. With 1 base clipped from V and 8 bases from J, the junction kept 6 bases outside the gene matches. In germline, CDR1 is LGHNA, CDR2 YNFKEQ. The CDR3 nucleotides are TGTGCCAGCAGCCAAGTCGGGACAGGGGGACAAGGCTACACCTTC. This codes for CASSQVGTGGQGYTF.

CDR3 amino acids: CASSESHRGLYGYTF. In DNA, the CDR3 is TGTGCCAGCAGTGAAAGTCACAGGGGGCTCTATGGCTACACCTTC. The chain links TRBV6-1 to TRBJ1-2; 9 positions match TRBD1. Trimming at V came to 2 bases and at J to 4 bases, leaving 5 bases not matched to a gene. Germline V CDR1 and CDR2: MNHNS, SASEGT. This CDR3 is built from 15 residues.

The gene calls are TRBV7-9 and TRBJ2-3; perhaps D is TRBD1 or TRBD2 (5 bases each). Trimming left V 5 bases short and J 0 bases short, with 12 bases between. CDR1 and CDR2 (germline): SEHNR, FQNEAQ (reference sequence). This CDR3 is built from 15 residues. This CDR3 is CASSEGPLSTDTQYF. The CDR3 nucleotides are TGTGCCAGCAGCGAGGGACCCCTAAGCACAGATACGCAGTATTTT.

The chain recombines TRBV5-1 with TRBJ2-6, with D possibly matching TRBD2 (6 bases). In germline, CDR1 is SGHRS, CDR2 YFSETQ. The CDR3 extends over 18 amino acids. V was cut by 4 bases and J by 0 bases, with 17 bases left in between. The CDR3 loop is CASSQEGSAASGANVLTF. CDR3 bases: TGCGCCAGCAGCCAGGAGGGGTCAGCTGCCTCTGGGGCCAACGTCCTGACTTTC. Full variable domain (rest looked up from reference TRBV5-1 and TRBJ2-6): KAGVTQTPRYLIKTRGQQVTLSCSPISGHRSVSWYQQTPGQGLQFLFEYFSETQRNKGNFPGRFSGRQFSNSRSEMNVSTLELGDSALYLCASSQEGSAASGANVLTFGAGSRLTVL.

This clone came up once. The chain joins TRBV5-6 to TRBJ2-5; 8 bases are a match to TRBD2. Germline CDR1 and CDR2: SGHDT and YYEEEE. The V segment lost 2 bases and the J segment 0 bases; nucleotides outside the gene matches: 0. The CDR3 is 14 amino acids. The CDR3 here is CASSFGGDQETQYF. The DNA for the CDR3 is TGTGCCAGCAGCTTCGGGGGGGACCAAGAGACCCAGTACTTC.

The chain recombines TRBV11-1 with TRBJ2-5, with 7 bases that match TRBD2. With V trimmed by 0 bases and J by 5 bases, 0 bases remained unmatched. This CDR3 is 13 amino acids long. Germline V gene sequence: CDR1 SGHAT, CDR2 FQDESV (reference sequence). In DNA, the CDR3 is TGTGCCAGCAGCTTAGCGGGAGGGGAGACCCAGTACTTC. Translated: CASSLAGGETQYF.

The rearrangement joins TRBV5-8 to TRBJ1-6; D unresolved. The CDR3 runs to 12 residues. With 1 base removed from V and 9 bases from J, the gap between germline ends came to 5 bases. Germline V gene data show CDR1 as SGHTS and CDR2 as YDEGEE. The CDR3 protein is CASSLQRSPLHF. The CDR3 nucleotides read TGTGCCAGCAGCTTGCAACGTTCACCCCTCCACTTT.

This clone is a singleton in its sample. The rearrangement joins TRBV19 to TRBJ2-7; perhaps TRBD2 as D (5 bases). CDR3 length equals 13 residues. V was pared by 1 base and J by 5 bases, with 9 bases between. The germline V gene has CDR1 LNHDA and CDR2 SQIVND (reference sequence). The DNA of the CDR3 is TGTGCCAGTAGTATAGTAGAGGGAAACGAGCAGTACTTC. Protein: CASSIVEGNEQYF.

CDR3 region: CASSQTPLTEAFF. In DNA form, the CDR3 reads TGTGCCAGCAGTCAAACACCGCTCACTGAAGCTTTCTTT. V gene TRBV28 combines with J gene TRBJ1-1; no firm D call. Germline V gives CDR1 MDHEN, CDR2 SYDVKM. The length of the CDR3 is 13 residues. V was shortened by 5 bases and J by 4 bases, with 11 bases between the two germline ends. Supplemented by reference TRBV28 and TRBJ1-1, the full variable domain reads DVKVTQSSRYLVKRTGEKVFLECVQDMDHENMFWYRQDPGLGLRLIYFSYDVKMKEKGDIPEGYSVSREKKERFSLILESASTNQTSMYLCASSQTPLTEAFFGQGTRLTVV.

This chain connects TRBV28 to TRBJ1-2, with D tentatively TRBD1 (6 bases). The CDR3 has 16 amino acids. Germline V gene sequence: CDR1 MDHEN, CDR2 SYDVKM. V lost 1 base, J lost 9 bases, and 21 bases lay in between. DNA of the CDR3: TGTGCCAGCAGTTTATCCAAAACAGGGTTTTTTTATCGCTACACCTTC. Translation gives CASSLSKTGFFYRYTF.

The V call is TRBV5-8, the J call TRBJ2-3; 9 positions agree with TRBD2. Losses at the gene ends were 0 bases for V and 0 bases for J; bases not matched to a gene: 11. This CDR3 comprises 19 residues. Germline CDR1 reads SGHTS; CDR2 reads YDEGEE. DNA for the CDR3: TGTGCCAGCAGCTTGGCCTTCGGACTAGCGCGATCTAGCACAGATACGCAGTATTTT. It specifies CASSLAFGLARSSTDTQYF.

The V call is TRBV28, the J call TRBJ1-5, with 7 bases lining up with TRBD1. V was pared by 7 bases and J by 3 bases, with 9 bases of the junction left unmatched. This CDR3 region has 15 residues. Germline CDR1 reads MDHEN; CDR2 reads SYDVKM. CDR3 nucleotides: TGTGCCAGCACCTACAGGGGAATCTCCAATCAGCCCCAGCATTTT. This encodes CASTYRGISNQPQHF.

V is TRBV5-8 and J is TRBJ1-5; 10 bases are a match to TRBD1. Unmatched junction bases numbered 6, after V lost 4 bases and J lost 5 bases. Germline loops: CDR1 SGHTS, CDR2 YDEGEE. The length of the CDR3 is 15 residues. CDR3 DNA: TGTGCCAGCAGCAAGGACAGGGGGGTTGATCAGCCCCAGCATTTT. Protein sequence: CASSKDRGVDQPQHF.

The chain recombines TRBV7-9 with TRBJ2-5, with a possible D match to TRBD2 (5 bases). CDR3 length: 14 amino acids. CDR1 and CDR2 from the germline V gene are SEHNR and FQNEAQ (reference sequence). Trimming pared 4 bases from V and 5 bases from J, leaving 14 bases between. Here the CDR3 DNA reads TGTGCCAGCAGCTCCGCCGGGGTTTCGGAGACCCAGTACTTC. Amino acid sequence: CASSSAGVSETQYF.